Following are 29 T cell receptor beta chains from one sample sequenced in a study of blood T cell repertoires in COVID-19. Profiling relied on immunoSEQ multiplex PCR, and the TCRdb table lists in-frame clones only, not all of them. The sample includes some 490,000 clones, 75% to 90% of them seen just once. The sequenced material came from PBMCs or T cells enriched from blood (not recorded which). The source is a woman aged 60 to 75 who had recovered from COVID-19.

The chain recombines TRBV10-1 with TRBJ2-7; no clear D gene. Trimming cost V 2 bases and J 6 bases, with 11 bases left between them. Germline V gene sequence: CDR1 WNHNN, CDR2 SYGVQD (reference sequence). The CDR3 runs 13 residues. The DNA for the CDR3 is TGCGCCAGCAGTGAGAGTTTATTCGGCGAGCAGTACTTC. Encoded protein: CASSESLFGEQYF.

V is TRBV6-5 and J is TRBJ1-2; 10 nucleotides match TRBD1. CDR3 length equals 15 residues. From germline, CDR1 is MNHEY and CDR2 SVGAGI. Trimming removed 5 bases from V and 8 bases from J; junction bases left unmatched: 11. The CDR3 protein is CASSTSGTGDDGYTF. The DNA of the CDR3 is TGTGCCAGCAGTACTTCCGGGACAGGGGACGACGGCTACACCTTC.

The chain is built from TRBV24-1 and TRBJ1-4; 10 bases agree with TRBD1. The CDR3 sequence is 15 residues long. V was clipped by 3 bases and J by 7 bases; unmatched bases: 4. CDR1 KGHDR and CDR2 SFDVKD come from the germline V gene. CDR3 bases: TGTGCCACCAGTGATGGGACAGGGGAGTTTGAAAAACTGTTTTTT. Amino acid sequence: CATSDGTGEFEKLFF.

J is TRBJ1-2 and V is TRBV14; D might be TRBD1 (5 bases). Germline CDR1 SGHDN, CDR2 FVKESK. CDR3 length: 13 residues. V was clipped by 0 bases and J by 6 bases, with 8 bases between them. The CDR3 DNA is TGTGCCAGCAGCCAAGATCAGACAGATGGCTACACCTTC. It codes for CASSQDQTDGYTF.

V and J are TRBV19 and TRBJ2-2, with TRBD2 identical over 13 bases. The CDR3 has 20 amino acids. Germline CDR1 LNHDA, CDR2 SQIVND (reference sequence). With V trimmed by 3 bases and J by 0 bases, 10 bases remained unmatched. As DNA, the CDR3 is TGTGCCAGTAGTATCAGACTAGCGGGGGGCCACGTCGCGAACACCGGGGAGCTGTTTTTT. Translated: CASSIRLAGGHVANTGELFF. Drawing the rest from reference TRBV19 and TRBJ2-2, the complete variable domain is DGGITQSPKYLFRKEGQNVTLSCEQNLNHDAMYWYRQDPGQGLRLIYYSQIVNDFQKGDIAEGYSVSREKKESFPLTVTSAQKNPTAFYLCASSIRLAGGHVANTGELFFGEGSRLTVL.

The chain is built from TRBV28 and TRBJ1-5; 7 bases line up with TRBD1. CDR3 length: 16 amino acids. Germline lookup yields CDR1 MDHEN and CDR2 SYDVKM. The junction had 11 bases not matched to a gene; V was cut back by 8 bases and J by 1 base. CDR3 amino acids: CASGGGGGRSNQPQHF. DNA for the CDR3: TGTGCCAGCGGCGGAGGAGGGGGCAGAAGCAATCAGCCCCAGCATTTT.

This clone was picked up one time. This chain links TRBV7-2 with TRBJ1-4, with unresolved D. Germline V lookup: CDR1 SGHTA, CDR2 FQGNSA. The CDR3 has 15 amino acids. Between the trimmed V and J ends, which lost 6 bases and 0 bases, there was a span of 11 bases. CDR3 in DNA: TGTGCCAGCAGTCAGGCCTCAACAACTAATGAAAAACTGTTTTTT. The encoded protein is CASSQASTTNEKLFF.

The CDR3 protein is CASSPPGGPHRDTQYF. DNA of the CDR3: TGTGCCAGCAGCCCCCCCGGGGGGCCCCACAGGGATACGCAGTATTTT. This rearrangement joins TRBV11-3 to TRBJ2-3, with a tentative D call TRBD2 (7 bases). Germline V gene sequence: CDR1 SGHNT, CDR2 YENEEA. Trimming pared 5 bases from V and 6 bases from J, leaving 21 bases between. The CDR3 contains 16 residues.

This clone came up a few times. The chain is built from TRBV6-5 and TRBJ1-2; D might be TRBD1 (5 bases). CDR1 and CDR2 from the germline V gene are MNHEY and SVGAGI. This CDR3 spans 13 amino acids. V was clipped by 2 bases and J by 8 bases, with 12 bases between them. The CDR3 here is CASSYPGKGGYTF. The CDR3 coding sequence is TGTGCCAGCAGTTACCCAGGGAAAGGAGGCTACACCTTC.

The table lists this clone with a few counts. This chain uses TRBV7-9 with TRBJ2-3, with 13 bases aligning to TRBD2. The CDR3 totals 16 residues. Trimming at V came to 5 bases and at J to 2 bases, leaving 4 bases not matched to a gene. CDR1 and CDR2 (germline): SEHNR, FQNEAQ (reference sequence). The CDR3 loop reads CASSPGLAGNTDTQYF. In DNA, the CDR3 is TGTGCCAGCAGCCCGGGACTAGCGGGGAACACAGATACGCAGTATTTT.

The rearrangement uses TRBV27 and TRBJ1-6, with D uncertain. V shed 3 bases and J shed 4 bases, with 10 bases lying between them. Germline lookup yields CDR1 MNHEY and CDR2 SMNVEV (reference sequence). This CDR3 has 15 residues. The CDR3 DNA is TGTGCCAGCAGTTTTAACAGACTATATAATTCACCCCTCCACTTT. Translated: CASSFNRLYNSPLHF.

The genes are TRBV18 and TRBJ1-3; TRBD1 matches 8 bases. Germline V lookup: CDR1 KGHSH, CDR2 LQKENI. With V trimmed by 6 bases and J by 0 bases, 7 bases remained unmatched. CDR3 size: 16 residues. This CDR3 is CASSRGTGVSGNTIYF. The CDR3 DNA reads TGTGCCAGCTCGAGGGGGACAGGCGTCTCTGGAAACACCATATATTTT.

Concerning this clone: The identical CDR3 is also encoded by other nucleotide sequences in the sample. This chain uses TRBV11-3 with TRBJ2-1; 14 nucleotides match TRBD2. Germline lookup yields CDR1 SGHNT and CDR2 YENEEA. The ends lost 5 bases at V and 4 bases at J; junction bases unmatched: 4. The CDR3 has 16 amino acids. In DNA form, the CDR3 reads TGTGCCAGCAGCCTGACTAGCGGGGGGGCTTACAATGAGCAGTTCTTC. It yields the protein CASSLTSGGAYNEQFF.

This clone has just a few counts. The chain carries TRBV3-1 (or the pseudogene TRBV3-2) and TRBJ2-5; D may be TRBD1 (6 bases). With 2 bases removed from V and 5 bases from J, the gap between germline ends came to 18 bases. There are 16 residues in the CDR3. CDR1 and CDR2 from the germline V gene are LGHDT and YNNKEL (reference sequence). This CDR3 reads CASSQSAAGDRETQYF. CDR3 in DNA: TGTGCCAGCAGCCAATCTGCGGCAGGGGATCGGGAGACCCAGTACTTC.

The chain combines TRBV5-4 with TRBJ2-1; 7 positions match TRBD2. Looked up from germline, CDR1 is SGHNT and CDR2 is YYREEE (reference sequence). Trimming removed 4 bases from V and 6 bases from J; junction bases left unmatched: 13. The CDR3 has 16 residues. As DNA, the CDR3 is TGTGCCAGCAGCCCCCAGGAGAAGCGGGGACTCAATGAGCAGTTCTTC. This gives the protein CASSPQEKRGLNEQFF.

This clone was observed a few times. This chain uses TRBV12-5 with TRBJ1-5; the D gene is possibly TRBD1 (6 bases). The CDR3 is made up of 16 amino acids. Per the germline V gene, CDR1 is LGHNT and CDR2 is FRNRAP. Deletions cut 0 bases from V and 4 bases from J, with 13 bases between. CDR3 protein: CASGLVSAGDNQPQHF. The CDR3, as DNA: TGTGCTAGTGGTTTGGTATCAGCAGGGGATAATCAGCCCCAGCATTTT. Complete variable domain (other parts from reference TRBV12-5 and TRBJ1-5): DARVTQTPRHKVTEMGQEVTMRCQPILGHNTVFWYRQTMMQGLELLAYFRNRAPLDDSGMPKDRFSAEMPDATLATLKIQPSEPRDSAVYFCASGLVSAGDNQPQHFGDGTRLSIL.

The chain is built from TRBV3-1 (or the pseudogene TRBV3-2) and TRBJ1-5, with a weak D call TRBD1 (5 bases). Germline loops: CDR1 LGHDT, CDR2 YNNKEL (reference sequence). The CDR3 covers 16 residues. V gave up 1 base and J gave up 3 bases, with 13 bases separating them. The CDR3, as DNA: TGTGCCAGCAGCCAAGGGTCTGGGACTCCCAATCAGCCCCAGCATTTT. It codes for CASSQGSGTPNQPQHF.

The chain has TRBV3-1 (or the pseudogene TRBV3-2) and TRBJ2-1; D is unresolved. CDR3 length equals 12 residues. Trimming shortened V by 1 base and J by 7 bases, and 5 bases separated the two germline ends. Per the germline V gene, CDR1 is LGHDT and CDR2 is YNNKEL (reference sequence). The CDR3 bases are TGTGCCAGCAGCCAAGGTCAAAATGAGCAGTTCTTC. Encoded protein: CASSQGQNEQFF.

This clone came up a few times. V and J are TRBV6-5 and TRBJ1-4; a possible D gene is TRBD1 (5 bases). The CDR3 consists of 14 residues. Germline V lookup: CDR1 MNHEY, CDR2 SVGAGI. V gave up 5 bases and J gave up 2 bases, with 9 bases separating them. The CDR3 DNA reads as TGTGCCAGCAGTCGGACACAGACTAATGAAAAACTGTTTTTT. This sequence encodes CASSRTQTNEKLFF.

This clone was found a few times. The chain joins TRBV12-5 to TRBJ2-5; D not resolved. CDR1 is LGHNT, CDR2 FRNRAP, per germline. The CDR3 length is 12 residues. Trimming left V 3 bases short and J 5 bases short, with 7 bases between. As DNA, the CDR3 is TGTGCTAGTGGTTTAAGCTGGGAGACCCAGTACTTC. It translates to CASGLSWETQYF.

This sequence joins TRBV2 and TRBJ2-3; 8 bases map to TRBD2. In germline, CDR1 is SNHLY, CDR2 FYNNEI. There are 16 residues in the CDR3. V dropped 4 bases and J dropped 0; count of bases not matched to a gene: 6. The CDR3 loop is CASSGTSGPSTDTQYF. In DNA, the CDR3 is TGTGCCAGCAGTGGCACTAGCGGCCCTAGCACAGATACGCAGTATTTT.

V and J are TRBV5-6 and TRBJ1-3, with D unclear. Trimming shortened V by 3 bases and J by 3 bases, and 4 bases separated the two germline ends. CDR1 is SGHDT, CDR2 YYEEEE, per germline. This CDR3 is built from 12 residues. CDR3 sequence reads: CASSYNGNTIYF. CDR3 sequence (DNA): TGTGCCAGCAGCTATAATGGAAACACCATATATTTT.

V is TRBV27 and J is TRBJ1-1, with 9 bases aligning to TRBD1. Germline V CDR1 and CDR2: MNHEY, SMNVEV (reference sequence). J gave up 4 bases and V 6 bases, and 9 bases lay outside the gene matches. The CDR3 runs 15 residues. Written as DNA, the CDR3 is TGTGCCAGCAGGCTACAGGGACAGGGAACCACTGAAGCTTTCTTT. Its translation is CASRLQGQGTTEAFF.

A remark on this clone: In the same sample, other DNA sequences code for this CDR3. V gene TRBV9 combines with J gene TRBJ2-3; TRBD1 matches at 8 bases. This CDR3 is built from 14 residues. CDR1 is SGDLS and CDR2 is YYNGEE in the germline V gene. J gave up 0 bases and V 3 bases, and 0 bases lay outside the gene matches. CDR3 protein: CASSGTGSTDTQYF. The CDR3 DNA follows: TGTGCCAGCAGCGGGACAGGGAGCACAGATACGCAGTATTTT.

The gene calls are TRBV11-3 and TRBJ1-1, with 9 bases identical to TRBD1. Germline lookup yields CDR1 SGHNT and CDR2 YENEEA. This CDR3 contains 13 residues. Trimming cost V 0 bases and J 11 bases; bases outside gene matches: 4. DNA of the CDR3: TGTGCCAGCAGCTTAGATACAGGGGGCACGGCTTTCTTT. Translating it yields CASSLDTGGTAFF.

The chain uses TRBV2 and TRBJ2-1; the match to TRBD2 covers 12 bases. Trimming cost V 0 bases and J 5 bases; bases outside gene matches: 5. Germline CDR1 and CDR2: SNHLY and FYNNEI. CDR3 length: 17 amino acids. The chain's CDR3 is CASSEARLAGGDNEQFF. The CDR3 nucleotides read TGTGCCAGCAGTGAAGCGCGGCTAGCGGGGGGGGACAATGAGCAGTTCTTC.

The chain employs TRBV30 and TRBJ1-2; a possible D gene is TRBD1 (5 bases). Germline V CDR1 and CDR2: GTSNPN, SVGIG (reference sequence). This CDR3 region has 15 residues. Between the trimmed V and J ends, which lost 1 base and 8 bases, there was a span of 20 bases. CDR3 in DNA: TGTGCCTGGAGTGGAAATCCGGGGGAAATGAGCGGCTACACCTTC. Amino acid sequence: CAWSGNPGEMSGYTF.

The V gene is TRBV19, the J gene TRBJ2-5; TRBD1 matches 8 bases. Trimming cost V 5 bases and J 10 bases; bases outside gene matches: 3. The CDR3 is 11 residues long. The germline V gene has CDR1 LNHDA and CDR2 SQIVND (reference sequence). The DNA of the CDR3 is TGTGCCAGTAGTCAGACAGGGGTCCAGTACTTC. Encoded protein: CASSQTGVQYF.

The chain uses TRBV6-5 and TRBJ2-4; D gene ambiguous. Germline V gene data show CDR1 as MNHEY and CDR2 as SVGAGI. CDR3 length: 13 amino acids. V gave up 8 bases and J gave up 0 bases, with 8 bases separating them. CDR3 sequence: CASRESAKNIQYF. In DNA form, the CDR3 reads TGTGCCAGCCGCGAGTCAGCCAAAAACATTCAGTACTTC.